This T cell receptor beta chain was sequenced for a study of Graves' ophthalmopathy and Graves' hyperthyroidism. The germline V gene encodes CDR1 MNHEY and CDR2 SVGEGT. V was trimmed by 8 bases and J by 1 base, leaving 6 bases between them. This CDR3 has 12 amino acids. Amplification from RNA transcripts yielded the TCR beta CDR3 regions. After a first-round RT-PCR with HTBI primers, a second-round multiplex PCR was run. A single record per CDR3 protein comes from TCRdb applying MiXCR to the multiplex PCR reads. The repertoire holds 400,000 to 500,000 distinct CDR3 sequences, around 20% seen once, with approximately 3.2% in the top ten. The authors used Ficoll-Paque density gradient centrifugation to separate PBMCs. The input was 7.5 to 10 ml of fresh peripheral blood. This clonotype appeared many times.

Sequenced material: peripheral blood. The V and J genes are TRBV6-2 or TRBV6-3 and TRBJ1-5; D is unresolved. This clonotype was sampled from a young woman with stable Graves' hyperthyroidism. DNA for the CDR3: TGTGCCAGCGCTAGGAGCAATCAGCCCCAGCATTTT. Its protein product is CASARSNQPQHF.